Presented here are 12 T cell receptor beta chains from one specimen sequenced in a study of shared clonotypes between healthy human individuals. Sequenced by immunoSEQ multiplex PCR; TCRdb stores in-frame clones only, minus some. In the table there are about 2 million clones, 85% to 95% of which are singletons. Sequencing input: naive CD4+ T cells sorted from blood. Subset: CD45RA+ positively selected. Receptor source: a man younger than 35 in good health.

The chain is built from TRBV25-1 and TRBJ2-7; D might be TRBD1 (5 bases). V was shortened by 4 bases and J by 6 bases, with 25 bases between the two germline ends. The CDR3 runs to 17 residues. Germline CDR1 MGHDK, CDR2 SYGVNS. CDR3 sequence (DNA): TGTGCCAGCAGTGCCCCGTACCCGCTGGGGCTGTTCATCGAGCAGTACTTC. Translated: CASSAPYPLGLFIEQYF.

The CDR3, as DNA: TGTGCCAGCAGTTCGAGGGACAGGGACGAGCAGTACTTC. Translated, it gives CASSSRDRDEQYF. This chain connects TRBV28 to TRBJ2-7, with TRBD1 matching 9 bases. V dropped 4 bases and J dropped 5; count of bases not matched to a gene: 3. CDR1 is MDHEN and CDR2 is SYDVKM in the germline V gene. This CDR3 comprises 13 residues.

This clone was seen just once. Different DNA sequences within this sample yield the same CDR3. This chain joins TRBV18 and TRBJ1-1; no definite D call. There are 13 residues in the CDR3. Deletions cut 2 bases from V and 1 base from J, with 5 bases between. CDR1 KGHSH and CDR2 LQKENI come from the germline V gene. In nucleotides, the CDR3 is TGTGCCAGCTCACCAACACCGAACACTGAAGCTTTCTTT. This codes for CASSPTPNTEAFF.

This clone was seen more than once but under ten times. The rearrangement links TRBV25-1 to TRBJ2-7; D is uncertain. Germline lookup yields CDR1 MGHDK and CDR2 SYGVNS. The CDR3 has 14 amino acids. Trimming cost V 3 bases and J 5 bases, with 14 bases left between them. For the CDR3, the DNA is TGTGCCAGCAGTGACCCTCGGCTGACGGACGAGCAGTACTTC. It specifies CASSDPRLTDEQYF.

The genes are TRBV5-4 and TRBJ1-1; tentative D call: TRBD1 (5 bases). The CDR3 loop spans 16 amino acids. Trimming pared 0 bases from V and 1 base from J, leaving 13 bases between. Germline V gene lookup returns CDR1 SGHNT and CDR2 YYREEE (reference sequence). As DNA, the CDR3 is TGTGCCAGCAGCTTGGGTCCAGAAGGGACGAACACTGAAGCTTTCTTT. Translation: CASSLGPEGTNTEAFF.

This clone showed up just once. This chain links TRBV12-5 with TRBJ2-2, with 12 bases matching TRBD2. This CDR3 spans 14 amino acids. In germline, CDR1 is LGHNT, CDR2 FRNRAP. With V trimmed by 5 bases and J by 5 bases, 0 bases remained unmatched. CDR3 loop: CASGTSGRTGELFF. In DNA, the CDR3 is TGTGCTAGTGGTACTAGCGGGAGGACCGGGGAGCTGTTTTTT. Based on the CDR3 plus reference TRBV12-5 and TRBJ2-2, the full variable domain is DARVTQTPRHKVTEMGQEVTMRCQPILGHNTVFWYRQTMMQGLELLAYFRNRAPLDDSGMPKDRFSAEMPDATLATLKIQPSEPRDSAVYFCASGTSGRTGELFFGEGSRLTVL.

Details on this clone: This may be a read error, as it is one base from a much larger clone. This same CDR3 is encoded by further DNA sequences in the sample. This chain links TRBV18 with TRBJ2-5, with D uncertain. The CDR3 sequence is 13 residues long. Trimming left V 3 bases short and J 0 bases short, with 5 bases between. Germline V CDR1 and CDR2: KGHSH, LQKENI. Here the CDR3 reads CASSPLYQETQYF. CDR3 bases: TGTGCCAGCTCACCCCTGTACCAAGAGACCCAGTACTTC.

Worth noting for this clone: Additional DNA sequences in this sample encode the identical CDR3. The chain carries TRBV5-1 and TRBJ2-7, with 7 bases that match TRBD1. From germline, CDR1 is SGHRS and CDR2 YFSETQ. The CDR3 is made up of 14 amino acids. V shed 4 bases and J 2 bases; nucleotides not matched to a gene: 6. The CDR3 DNA reads as TGCGCCAGCAGCCCGACAGGGCCCCCCTACGAGCAGTACTTC. As protein: CASSPTGPPYEQYF.

The chain has TRBV5-1 and TRBJ2-5; the D is unclear. CDR1 SGHRS and CDR2 YFSETQ come from the germline V gene. Trimming took off 3 bases at V and 7 bases at J, with 13 bases between the two ends. The CDR3 length is 13 residues. CDR3 residues: CASSWNSIGTQYF. CDR3 sequence (DNA): TGCGCCAGCAGCTGGAACAGTATCGGGACCCAGTACTTC.

The rearrangement joins TRBV6-5 to TRBJ2-2; D is unresolved. Per germline, CDR1 MNHEY and CDR2 SVGAGI. The ends were cut back, 2 bases at V and 5 bases at J, with 9 bases in the middle. This CDR3 has 14 amino acids. This CDR3 is CASSYRQSTGELFF. CDR3 DNA: TGTGCCAGCAGTTACAGGCAGTCGACCGGGGAGCTGTTTTTT.

This clone occurred once. The gene calls are TRBV14 and TRBJ1-3; no clear D gene. Trimming pared 4 bases from V and 5 bases from J, leaving 12 bases between. The germline V gene encodes CDR1 SGHDN and CDR2 FVKESK. The CDR3 has 14 amino acids. The CDR3 spells CASSPSGRRNTIYF. The DNA for the CDR3 is TGTGCCAGCAGCCCCAGTGGGCGGCGAAACACCATATATTTT.

This clone was detected only once. The genes are TRBV28 and TRBJ2-7, with 7 bases fitting TRBD1. V shed 5 bases, J shed 2 bases, and the junction held 6 bases outside the gene matches. CDR1 and CDR2 from the germline V gene are MDHEN and SYDVKM. The CDR3 is 14 amino acids. The DNA of the CDR3 is TGTGCCAGCAGTCGGACAGGATCGGCCTACGAGCAGTACTTC. Protein sequence: CASSRTGSAYEQYF. The whole variable domain, filled in from reference TRBV28 and TRBJ2-7, reads DVKVTQSSRYLVKRTGEKVFLECVQDMDHENMFWYRQDPGLGLRLIYFSYDVKMKEKGDIPEGYSVSREKKERFSLILESASTNQTSMYLCASSRTGSAYEQYFGPGTRLTVT.